This T cell receptor (beta chain) was obtained from a study of naive and memory T cell subsets (dated by TCRdb to 2015 to 2018). As for the study more broadly: In the figure summarizing the skin biopsy and whole blood samples, 10 or so blood donors, 7 tuberculin skin test biopsies and 3 saline control biopsies were reported. PCR2 was typically a SYBR Green qPCR stopped at a set threshold; low-input samples could instead use end-point PCR (approximately 6 cycles).

There are a few counts of this clonotype. Its specific antigen is unknown. Within one base of it there is no much larger clone, and no base qualities were kept. The study reported a robust and sensitive protocol to amplify, sequence and analyze TCRs, based on 3' ligation of a UMI-containing oligonucleotide to TCR cDNA. For whole blood analysis, roughly 2.5 ml of peripheral blood was drawn from adult healthy volunteers into Tempus tubes, and RNA was extracted according to the manufacturer's instructions. Before reverse transcription, total RNA that had not been cell sorted was treated with RQ1 DNase, with a target input of about 1 to 1000 ng. To check how robust the pipeline was in samples where T cells make up a minority population, libraries were built from skin biopsies and whole blood. The protocol used for the library was 5' RACE. The ligated cDNA was amplified in four rounds of PCR with nested alpha and beta constant region primers together with the SP2 primer. TCR RNA was reverse transcribed with SuperScript IV using alpha and beta constant region primers for the blood and skin samples. An oligonucleotide carrying the Illumina SP2 primer and a UMI was ligated to the cDNA 3' end using T4 RNA ligase 1. To prevent hairpin formation, the 12-nucleotide UMI was made up of two random hexamers with an eight-base spacer between them. TCR alpha and beta chain libraries were processed separately from the second PCR onward, with dual indexing for multiplexing. After pooling, the indexed libraries were analyzed by capillary electrophoresis and sequenced on either an Illumina MiSeq or NextSeq. PhiX DNA at about 5-8% was spiked into libraries to increase base diversity and improve cluster recognition. In the authors' own workflow: Demultiplexor pulled UMIs out of read 2, joined the UMIs with the TCR sequence from read 1, and separated reads according to sample indices. Decombinator identified V and J genes and V-J junctions, assigning each TCR a five-part identifier including V and J deletions. Collapsinator relied on UMIs to correct both sequencing errors and PCR amplification heterogeneity, producing a UMI-based abundance for each TCR. CDR3Translator turned identifiers into nucleotide sequence, translated that sequence into amino acids, and pulled out CDR3 regions based on terminal motifs. Error-corrected alpha and beta TCR counts from blood and skin were compared after normalization to input RNA amount. TCRdb reprocessing: public reads trimmed at Q25 with fastp, clones called with MiXCR, in-frame beta chains kept. Duplicate CDR3 protein sequences are folded into a single record with the most common DNA and genes. Clone size and V and J calls follow TCRdb, not the original study. Present in this sample are 30,000 or so distinct CDR3 sequences, 16% of which were seen just once. The ten most abundant clones make up around 2.5% of the sample.

The study at large found these results: The RNA-based method was acknowledged to be potentially sensitive to changes in TCR transcripts with T cell activation and differentiation.

The TCR was taken from a female donor in good health.

The sequence in DNA is TGTGCCAGCAGCCAAGGGTCGGCGGCAGATACGCAGTATTTT. Translated, it gives CASSQGSAADTQYF. The rearrangement joined TRBV4-2 to TRBJ2-3; the D gene is unclear. From the germline V gene, CDR1 is LGHNA and CDR2 is YNFKEQ. The CDR3 runs 14 residues from the cysteine to the phenylalanine. CDR3 DNA only is kept here, 42 bases in frame from base 1. Cut back by 1 base and 4 bases, the V and J ends lie 9 bases apart.